This TCR beta chain was identified in a study of blood T cell repertoires in COVID-19. The overall study: The United States, Italy and Spain provided the acute and convalescent COVID-19 samples.

This clone appeared once. The CDR3 has 12 amino acids. V gave up 3 bases and J gave up 8 bases, with 5 bases separating them. Germline-derived CDR1 and CDR2 are LNHDA and SQIVND (reference sequence). Study processing details: Using reference gene primer amplification, nucleated cell counts were estimated. TCRdb's table, derived via immunoSEQ multiplex PCR, lists solely in-frame clones and lacks some. The DNA gave D and trimming, while V, J and clone size come from that table. The data contain approximately 200,000 clones, 65% to 85% of them singletons. The sequenced sample was peripheral blood. This chain uses TRBV19 with TRBJ1-6; no definite D call. The origin of this receptor is a woman aged 30 to 39 who had recovered from COVID-19. DNA for the CDR3: TGTGCCAGTAGTATCCGAGATTCACCCCTCCACTTT. Translation gives CASSIRDSPLHF.